This T cell receptor beta chain is from a study of Graves' ophthalmopathy and Graves' hyperthyroidism. Hyperthyroidism cases were recent diagnoses of under 2 months' duration in people aged 18 to 65. With 3 bases clipped from V and 4 bases from J, the junction kept 3 bases outside the gene matches. The CDR3 loop spans 13 amino acids. CDR1 is SGDLS and CDR2 is YYNGEE in the germline V gene. Study-wide results and limits: For separating ophthalmopathy from stable hyperthyroidism, a 13-signature model gave 87.88% sensitivity and 65% to 82% specificity.

This clonotype was seen many times. Its antigen remains unidentified. Amplifying from RNA transcripts, the study obtained TCR beta CDR3 regions. HTBI primers primed a first-round RT-PCR, and a second-round multiplex PCR followed. TCRdb independently ran MiXCR on the multiplex PCR reads; one entry per CDR3 protein. This sample has 500,000 to 700,000 distinct CDR3 sequences, with approximately 22% found just once. The genes are TRBV9 and TRBJ1-2; 7 nucleotides align to TRBD1. This TCR derives from a young woman with stable Graves' hyperthyroidism. Some clones in this sample may be carry-over from other donors' samples. The specimen was peripheral blood. The CDR3 sequence: CASSGDRVYGYTF. The CDR3 DNA reads TGTGCCAGCAGCGGAGACAGGGTCTATGGCTACACCTTC.